These T cell receptor beta chains were read from a single sample in a study of T cell responses to AZD1222 COVID-19 vaccine. Produced via immunoSEQ multiplex PCR; TCRdb's table is partial and in-frame only. The sample contains tens of thousands of clones, 80% to 90% of which appear only once. This specimen consisted of peripheral blood, obtained 28 days after the second AZD1222 dose. These receptors were obtained from an adult who received the AZD1222 COVID-19 vaccine. Both conserved end residues are part of each CDR3. D genes are given only for firm matches.

d_call	v_call	j_call	cdr3_aa
-	TRBV5-4	TRBJ2-7	CASSPSKYSRDEQYF
-	TRBV5-4	TRBJ1-1	CASSPGTTEAFF
-	TRBV28	TRBJ2-7	CASSFSRDEQYF
-	TRBV5-1	TRBJ1-6	CASSPMVENSPLHF
-	TRBV7-9	TRBJ1-4	CASSLESAPTNEKLFF
-	TRBV7-2	TRBJ2-1	CASSLDGSSYNEQFF
TRBD1	TRBV25-1	TRBJ1-1	CASSNPGTGDTEAFF
-	TRBV19	TRBJ1-2	CASSPLENYGYTF
TRBD1	TRBV12-5	TRBJ1-1	CASGLGQGNTEAFF
-	TRBV3-1/TRBV3-2	TRBJ2-7	CASSQDSPEQYF
TRBD1	TRBV18	TRBJ1-4	CASSPGQNEKLFF
-	TRBV6-1	TRBJ2-5	CASSDPGGRETQYF
-	TRBV28	TRBJ1-5	CASSFSLLGSNQPQHF
-	TRBV6-5	TRBJ2-1	CASRLNVNSYNEQFF
-	TRBV11-3	TRBJ2-1	CASSSPAQGLYNEQFF
-	TRBV2	TRBJ2-7	CASRVDGSQYEQYF
-	TRBV15	TRBJ1-2	CATSRERGYYGYTF
-	TRBV5-1	TRBJ2-2	CASSLGRQSNTGELFF
-	TRBV7-8	TRBJ2-1	CASNFVGSNEQFF
-	TRBV30	TRBJ2-3	CAWSVSADTQYF